Given below is one T cell receptor (beta chain) in context. Its target is unknown. The source of the sample is a study of T cell responses to AZD1222 COVID-19 vaccine. Repertoires were generated with immunoSEQ multiplex PCR, while TCRdb's copy carries only in-frame clones and drops some. The sample lists 160,000 or so clones, about 89% occurring once. Broader study findings: A mostly white British donor set with more females was recruited, and clonal diversity was possibly underestimated.

This TCR was recovered from an adult in good health. The starting material was peripheral blood, obtained on day 0 of AZD1222 vaccination.

CDR3 region: CSARYYNEQFF. CDR3 nucleotide sequence: TGCAGTGCTCGGTACTACAATGAGCAGTTCTTC. V gene TRBV20-1 combines with J gene TRBJ2-1; D ambiguous. Per the germline V gene, CDR1 is DFQATT and CDR2 is SNEGSKA (reference sequence). V was clipped by 5 bases and J by 3 bases, with 5 bases between them. CDR3 size: 11 residues.